This T cell receptor (beta chain) was observed in a study of cytomegalovirus exposure and HLA in healthy donors. The study, taken as a whole, reports: Many donors shared some public TCRs, even though most TCR sequences were rare. In vitro data verified a few CMV-associated chains as specific for CMV antigens. Cytomegalovirus-associated TCR beta chains were listed, numbering under 200. High specificity and sensitivity for cytomegalovirus status were reported for the classifier.

Libraries were prepared by immunoSEQ multiplex PCR; TCRdb keeps only in-frame clonotypes and omits some of them. This sample carries about 95,000 clones, about 85% of them seen once, and the ten largest clones take 20% to 25%. As for this clone: What it recognizes is unknown.

This receptor was taken from a man between 18 and 29 years old in good health and CMV-seropositive. Sequencing was carried out using PBMCs.

CDR3 loop: CASSESRGPENIQYF. The CDR3 DNA follows: TGCGCCAGCAGTGAGTCGAGGGGGCCCGAAAACATTCAGTACTTC. This chain connects TRBV10-1 to TRBJ2-4; 7 bases fit TRBD1. V lost 0 bases to trimming and J lost 5 bases; unmatched junction nucleotides: 4. Germline V gene lookup returns CDR1 WNHNN and CDR2 SYGVQD (reference sequence). This CDR3 spans 15 amino acids.